One T cell receptor (beta chain) is described in this entry. This sample is part of a study of tumor T cells in aggressive B-cell lymphoma. This CDR3 is built from 15 residues. Germline CDR1 reads LGHNA; CDR2 reads YSLEER. V was pared by 1 base and J by 0 bases, with 7 bases between. Libraries were prepared by immunoSEQ multiplex PCR; TCRdb keeps only in-frame clonotypes and omits some of them. The repertoire consists of about 11,000 clones, with approximately 91% occurring once and the leading ten covering 2.2%. This receptor was identified in an adult with diffuse large B cell lymphoma. Source material: tumor tissue. The chain links TRBV4-3 to TRBJ1-5, with unresolved D. The DNA for the CDR3 is TGCGCCAGCAGCCAAGTAGAGGGTAGCAATCAGCCCCAGCATTTT. Translating it yields CASSQVEGSNQPQHF.